The 17 T cell receptor beta chains below all came from one sample that was sequenced in a study of T cell responses to AZD1222 COVID-19 vaccine. Only in-frame clones appear in the TCRdb table, and some are missing; sequencing was by immunoSEQ multiplex PCR. This table holds some 130,000 clones, about nine tenths found once. Source: peripheral blood, taken on day 0 of MenACWY control vaccination. The receptors shown here come from an adult in good health.

V is TRBV30 and J is TRBJ1-1, with TRBD1 matching 7 bases. The length of the CDR3 is 13 residues. The junction had 3 bases not matched to a gene; V was cut back by 0 bases and J by 5 bases. Per germline, CDR1 GTSNPN and CDR2 SVGIG (reference sequence). The CDR3 nucleotides read TGTGCCTGGAGTGTTACGGGACAGACTGAAGCTTTCTTT. It specifies CAWSVTGQTEAFF.

CDR3 nucleotides: TGTGCCAGTAGTATAGATCCAGATTTCAATCAGCCCCAGCATTTT. Residues: CASSIDPDFNQPQHF. This chain joins TRBV19 and TRBJ1-5, with no clear D. V lost 0 bases and J 3 bases, leaving 9 bases between the germline ends. CDR1 is LNHDA, CDR2 SQIVND, per germline (reference sequence). The CDR3 is made up of 15 amino acids.

The chain is built from TRBV27 and TRBJ1-1, with a possible D match to TRBD1 (6 bases). The CDR3 loop spans 14 amino acids. CDR1 MNHEY and CDR2 SMNVEV come from the germline V gene (reference sequence). V was shortened by 5 bases and J by 5 bases, with 15 bases between the two germline ends. The CDR3 nucleotides read TGTGCCAGCAGTACAGGGTTTCAGGGGACTGAAGCTTTCTTT. Protein product: CASSTGFQGTEAFF.

The V and J genes are TRBV19 and TRBJ1-2, with 7 bases that match TRBD1. Germline V lookup: CDR1 LNHDA, CDR2 SQIVND (reference sequence). The CDR3 consists of 16 residues. Trimming at V came to 5 bases and at J to 0 bases, leaving 9 bases not matched to a gene. The CDR3 DNA reads TGTGCCAGTAGTTCCGGGAACAGGGGTCCTAACTATGGCTACACCTTC. Its translation is CASSSGNRGPNYGYTF.

V and J are TRBV12-5 and TRBJ2-1; unclear D gene. Between the trimmed V and J ends, which lost 1 base and 9 bases, there was a span of 28 bases. The CDR3 has 19 residues. Germline V gene data show CDR1 as LGHNT and CDR2 as FRNRAP. As DNA, the CDR3 is TGTGCTAGTGGTTTGGCCCCCCAATCGTGGGATTCACCTTTATCTGAGCAGTTCTTC. Amino acid sequence: CASGLAPQSWDSPLSEQFF. Full variable domain (missing parts from reference TRBV12-5 and TRBJ2-1): DARVTQTPRHKVTEMGQEVTMRCQPILGHNTVFWYRQTMMQGLELLAYFRNRAPLDDSGMPKDRFSAEMPDATLATLKIQPSEPRDSAVYFCASGLAPQSWDSPLSEQFFGPGTRLTVL.

The chain carries TRBV30 and TRBJ1-1; the D is unclear. The CDR3 is 14 residues long. The V and J ends lost 0 bases and 2 bases respectively, with 10 bases between them. CDR1 and CDR2 from the germline V gene are GTSNPN and SVGIG (reference sequence). The CDR3 DNA sequence: TGTGCCTGGAGTGTAGCGGCAGTTAACACTGAAGCTTTCTTT. The encoded protein is CAWSVAAVNTEAFF.

The chain links TRBV2 to TRBJ1-2; D is undetermined. In germline, CDR1 is SNHLY, CDR2 FYNNEI. The CDR3 is 10 amino acids. V was pared by 8 bases and J by 5 bases, with 6 bases between. This chain's CDR3 is CASEGYGYTF. The CDR3 DNA reads as TGTGCCAGCGAAGGTTATGGCTACACCTTC.

The chain carries TRBV19 and TRBJ1-5; 9 bases are a match to TRBD1. In germline, CDR1 is LNHDA, CDR2 SQIVND (reference sequence). V was pared by 10 bases and J by 1 base, with 8 bases of the junction left unmatched. This CDR3 has 15 amino acids. This CDR3 reads CATEDRGASNQPQHF. CDR3 sequence (DNA): TGTGCCACCGAAGACAGGGGGGCCAGCAATCAGCCCCAGCATTTT.

V and J are TRBV6-5 and TRBJ1-1; D possibly corresponds to TRBD1 (6 bases). Deletions cut 7 bases from V and 5 bases from J, with 17 bases between. The germline V gene has CDR1 MNHEY and CDR2 SVGAGI. The CDR3 totals 14 residues. The CDR3 DNA sequence: TGTGCCAGCATTGTTGACAGAGGGGGAACTGAAGCTTTCTTT. Translating it yields CASIVDRGGTEAFF.

Here the CDR3 reads CASSFDRYTEAFF. DNA for the CDR3: TGCGCCAGCAGCTTCGACAGGTACACTGAAGCTTTCTTT. The rearrangement uses TRBV5-1 and TRBJ1-1; TRBD1 is a possible D gene (6 bases). This CDR3 is built from 13 residues. The germline gives CDR1 SGHRS, CDR2 YFSETQ. V was clipped by 2 bases and J by 3 bases, with 8 bases between them.

The V and J genes are TRBV4-2 and TRBJ2-1; TRBD1 or TRBD2 may be the D gene (6 bases each). V was pared by 3 bases and J by 10 bases, with 22 bases between. CDR3 size: 16 residues. The germline gives CDR1 LGHNA, CDR2 YNFKEQ. The DNA for the CDR3 is TGTGCCAGCAGCCACCCCCCGGGTGGGGGGCGCGAGGAGCAGTTCTTC. Translation: CASSHPPGGGREEQFF.

This clone was seen just once. The rearrangement joins TRBV30 to TRBJ1-6; D is unclear. The V and J ends lost 1 base and 4 bases respectively, with 11 bases between them. This CDR3 has 15 amino acids. Germline values: CDR1 GTSNPN, CDR2 SVGIG (reference sequence). The CDR3 bases are TGTGCCTGGAGTGCCGAGGACCTATATAATTCACCCCTCCACTTT. It encodes CAWSAEDLYNSPLHF.

The V and J genes are TRBV16 and TRBJ1-2, with a weak D call TRBD1 (5 bases). V was cut by 4 bases and J by 5 bases, with 11 bases left in between. This CDR3 has 13 amino acids. Germline values: CDR1 KGHSY, CDR2 FQNENV. CDR3 loop: CASSLSRGYGYTF. The CDR3 nucleotides are TGTGCCAGCAGCCTATCCCGGGGGTATGGCTACACCTTC.

The chain combines TRBV4-2 with TRBJ1-5; no definite D call. CDR1 and CDR2 (germline): LGHNA, YNFKEQ. CDR3 length equals 15 residues. Trimming cost V 3 bases and J 0 bases, with 9 bases left between them. The CDR3 DNA reads TGTGCCAGCAGCCAGTGGGAAAGTAGCAATCAGCCCCAGCATTTT. It yields the protein CASSQWESSNQPQHF.

The gene calls are TRBV5-4 and TRBJ2-3, with D possibly matching TRBD1 (6 bases). In germline, CDR1 is SGHNT, CDR2 YYREEE (reference sequence). Trimming removed 2 bases at V and 3 bases at J, with 7 bases between. The CDR3 is 13 amino acids. CDR3 loop: CASSFTGTDTQYF. The CDR3 bases are TGTGCCAGCAGCTTTACAGGGACAGATACGCAGTATTTT.

A single count supports this clone. This chain connects TRBV6-5 to TRBJ2-1; no clear D gene. Trimming left V 2 bases short and J 0 bases short, with 5 bases between. CDR1 is MNHEY, CDR2 SVGAGI, per germline. The CDR3 extends over 14 amino acids. Here the CDR3 DNA reads TGTGCCAGCAGTTACCAGGACTCCTACAATGAGCAGTTCTTC. Translation gives CASSYQDSYNEQFF.

This rearrangement joins TRBV5-5 to TRBJ2-2, with a possible D match to TRBD2 (6 bases). V was pared by 3 bases and J by 2 bases, with 11 bases between. CDR1 is SGHKS and CDR2 is YYEKEE in the germline V gene (reference sequence). The CDR3 loop spans 15 amino acids. This CDR3 reads CASSSERVNTGELFF. The CDR3 nucleotides are TGTGCCAGCAGCTCCGAGCGGGTTAACACCGGGGAGCTGTTTTTT.